Presented here are 4 T cell receptor beta chains from one specimen sequenced in a study of T cells in Graves' hyperthyroidism and ophthalmopathy. Using RNA transcripts as the source, TCR beta CDR3 regions were amplified. RT-PCR in the first round (using the HTBI primer set) targeted the TCR CDR3. TCRdb recomputed calls from the multiplex PCR reads with MiXCR, one row per CDR3 protein. Counted here are about 640,000 distinct CDR3 sequences, about a fifth occurring once; the ten biggest clones make up roughly a third. Source material: blood. The receptors were sampled from a man aged 30 to 45 with Graves' ophthalmopathy.

V usage is TRBV7-9 and J usage is TRBJ2-7; D is unresolved. V was cut by 6 bases and J by 3 bases, with 6 bases left in between. The CDR3 length is 11 residues. Looked up from germline, CDR1 is SEHNR and CDR2 is FQNEAQ (reference sequence). The CDR3 DNA sequence: TGTGCCAGCAGTCCCGTCTACGAGCAGTACTTC. It translates to CASSPVYEQYF.

V is TRBV5-4 and J is TRBJ1-1, with D tentatively TRBD1 (5 bases). V was pared by 1 base and J by 3 bases, with 10 bases between. The CDR3 has 14 amino acids. The germline gives CDR1 SGHNT, CDR2 YYREEE (reference sequence). The CDR3 nucleotides are TGTGCCAGCAGCTTGACCGGGGACCACACTGAAGCTTTCTTT. This encodes CASSLTGDHTEAFF. Variable domain in full (rest from reference TRBV5-4 and TRBJ1-1): ETGVTQSPTHLIKTRGQQVTLRCSSQSGHNTVSWYQQALGQGPQFIFQYYREEENGRGNFPPRFSGLQFPNYSSELNVNALELDDSALYLCASSLTGDHTEAFFGQGTRLTVV.

This chain joins TRBV29-1 and TRBJ2-1; 7 bases are shared with TRBD1. The CDR3 is 13 amino acids. V lost 7 bases, J lost 5 bases, and 8 bases stayed unmatched. Germline values: CDR1 SQVTM, CDR2 ANQGSEA. The CDR3 nucleotides are TGCAGCGCTTCTGGGACAGATCACAATGAGCAGTTCTTC. Translating it yields CSASGTDHNEQFF.

This sequence joins TRBV11-2 and TRBJ2-5, with D possibly being TRBD1 (5 bases). The V gene lost 3 bases and the J gene lost 1 base, with 9 bases spanning the gap. CDR3 length equals 14 residues. CDR1 is SGHAT, CDR2 FQNNGV, per germline. The CDR3 loop is CASSFQGAQETQYF. DNA for the CDR3: TGTGCCAGCAGCTTTCAAGGGGCCCAAGAGACCCAGTACTTC. The full variable domain, its missing parts supplied by reference TRBV11-2 and TRBJ2-5, is EAGVAQSPRYKIIEKRQSVAFWCNPISGHATLYWYQQILGQGPKLLIQFQNNGVVDDSQLPKDRFSAERLKGVDSTLKIQPAKLEDSAVYLCASSFQGAQETQYFGPGTRLLVL.